This entry describes one TCR beta chain. Its antigen is unknown. No clone much larger than this one lies a single base away; base qualities are absent. These data originate in a study of T-cell memory formation after mild COVID-19 (dated by TCRdb to the early 2020s). Study-wide context: TCR sequence clusters from the two donors were largely donor specific. T-cell clones expanding and contracting after mild COVID-19 in a couple of donors were tracked by longitudinal TCRalpha and TCRbeta repertoire sequencing. The cohort was made up of two young adult volunteers, one female and one male, who were previously healthy.

Beyond this particular receptor, the publication reports: Contracting CD4+ clones were found mainly in CM and EM memory subsets, while CD8+ clones were enriched in EMRA. Balanced CD4/CD8 phenotypes were observed for clones contracting from day 15 to 85, whereas a bias towards CD4+ was observed for a second wave of clones expanding from day 15 to 37. The study included only a couple of mild cases, and larger cohorts that include severe cases with pre-infection samples were judged to be necessary. The detection of some responding clones in pre-infection memory suggests that pre-existing cross-reactive memory T cells joined the SARS-CoV-2 response. SARS-CoV-2 specificity was not confirmed for the second-wave clones peaking on day 37.

The sequencer was an Illumina NovaSeq 6000. cDNA libraries for TCRalpha and TCRbeta were prepared by 5'RACE using constant-segment primers, with sample barcodes and unique molecular identifiers added. RNA was extracted from every sample with Trizol reagent. Libraries were amplified in two PCR steps, with a second sample barcode and Illumina TruSeq adapters added in the second step. Libraries were sequenced on an Illumina NovaSeq with 2 x 150 bp paired-end reads. The original methods were these. With migec v1.2.7, reads were demultiplexed and then collapsed into UMI-guided consensus sequences. Using mixcr v2.1.11, the UMI consensuses were aligned to TRA and TRB V and J templates and assembled into clonotypes. Clonotypes were classified as expanded or contracted when called significant by both edgeR and NoisET, with noise models trained on biological replicates. For edgeR calls, the cutoffs were a false discovery rate-adjusted p below 0.01 and a log2 fold-change threshold of 1. PCA with hierarchical clustering of max-normalized trajectories of the 1000 most abundant clonotypes was used as exploratory dynamics analysis. Each responding clone was given a CD4 or CD8 phenotype based on the CD4+ and CD8+ repertoires, which had been sequenced separately. The public reads were quality trimmed at Q25 with fastp and then assembled into clones with MiXCR by TCRdb, keeping productive beta chains. A single entry per CDR3 protein holds the most common genes and DNA from its merged rows. TCRdb, not the original authors, processed these V and J calls. In all, the sample holds about 210,000 distinct CDR3 sequences, and around 30% of those were seen once. About an eighth of the sample is held by the ten biggest clonotypes.

Ficoll-Paque density gradient centrifugation was used to isolate PBMCs. From cysteine to phenylalanine, the CDR3 is 13 amino acids long. Only the CDR3 region is kept as DNA, spanning 39 bases read in frame from base 1. Looking up the germline V gene yields CDR1 MRHNA and CDR2 SNTAGT. The germline ends are 7 bases apart after V is trimmed by 2 bases and J by 4 bases. Sample: PBMCs or a T cell subset sorted from them (not recorded which). The clonotype originates from an adult woman who had mild COVID-19 (a few samples of this study predate the infection). The sample titles of this study are shuffled in the database, so cell type and time point are left out; the donor was told from shared clones. Here the chain combines TRBV6-4 and TRBJ2-3, and possibly TRBD1, on 6 matching bases. CDR3 region: CASSDAGADTQYF. The nucleotides are TGTGCCAGCAGTGACGCAGGGGCAGATACGCAGTATTTT.